The clone carrying this T cell receptor beta chain was counted a few times. The antigen remains undetermined. TCR alpha and TCR beta cDNA libraries carrying sample barcodes and UMIs were produced by 5'RACE using constant-segment primers. TCRdb reanalysed the 5' RACE reads using MiXCR and keeps one entry per CDR3 protein. The sample yields 280,000 or so distinct CDR3 sequences, approximately 8% seen once. The data were taken from a study of T-cell memory formation after mild COVID-19. Turning to the study itself: Among the donors, TCR clusters were largely specific to each donor. Points from the study as a whole: Pre-infection memory contained some responding clones, which suggested that cross-reactive memory had joined.

The CDR3 is 14 residues long. The V gene lost 1 base and the J gene lost 0 bases, with 10 bases spanning the gap. Germline CDR1 DFQATT, CDR2 SNEGSKA (reference sequence). The V and J genes are TRBV20-1 and TRBJ2-7; a possible D gene is TRBD1 (5 bases). Sequenced input: PBMCs or a T cell subset sorted from them (not recorded which). The source is a man aged 18 to 35 who had mild COVID-19 (a few samples of this study predate the infection). Cell type and time point are not known. CDR3 DNA sequence: TGCAGTGCTAGAGTAGGGGCTAGCTCCTACGAGCAGTACTTC. Translated, it gives CSARVGASSYEQYF.